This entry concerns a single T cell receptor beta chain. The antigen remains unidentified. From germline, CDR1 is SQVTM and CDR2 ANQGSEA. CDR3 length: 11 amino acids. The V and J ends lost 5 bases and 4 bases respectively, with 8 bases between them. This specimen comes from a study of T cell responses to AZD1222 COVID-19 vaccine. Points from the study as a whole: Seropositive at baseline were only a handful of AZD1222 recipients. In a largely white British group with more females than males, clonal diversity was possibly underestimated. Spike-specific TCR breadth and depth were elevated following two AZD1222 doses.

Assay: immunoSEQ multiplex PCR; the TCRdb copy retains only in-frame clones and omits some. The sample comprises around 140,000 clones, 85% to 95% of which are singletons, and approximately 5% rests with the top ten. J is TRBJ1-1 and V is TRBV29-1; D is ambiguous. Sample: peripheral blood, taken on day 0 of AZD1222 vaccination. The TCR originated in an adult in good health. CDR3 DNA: TGCAGCGTTAAATGGAGCACTGAAGCTTTCTTT. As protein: CSVKWSTEAFF.